The 22 T cell receptor beta chains in this list originate from one sample, sequenced in a study of CD8 T cells in ankylosing spondylitis (dated by TCRdb to 2017 to 2019). Library method: 5' RACE. This sample was sequenced with an Illumina HiSeq 2500. Using fastp at Q25 and MiXCR, TCRdb reprocessed the public reads and kept productive beta chains. Under each unique CDR3 protein, matching rows form one entry showing the most common genes and DNA. The sample has 200,000 to 300,000 distinct CDR3 sequences on record, roughly a third of them singletons. Around 4.4% of the sample lies in the top ten. The specimen sequenced was blood, either unsorted or a sorted T cell fraction (not recorded which). All receptors derive from a male donor with ankylosing spondylitis or in good health (not recorded which).

The sample holds a few counts of this clonotype. This sequence joins TRBV14 and TRBJ2-7; 7 bases map to TRBD1. CDR1 SGHDN and CDR2 FVKESK come from the germline V gene. V lost 1 base, J lost 3 bases, and 9 bases stayed unmatched. The CDR3 covers 16 residues. CDR3 bases: TGTGCCAGCAGCCAAGTCGGGGTAAGGGGGCACTACGAGCAGTACTTC. Protein sequence: CASSQVGVRGHYEQYF.

J is TRBJ2-7 and V is TRBV29-1; a possible D gene is TRBD1 (5 bases). CDR3 length equals 13 residues. V gave up 0 bases and J gave up 4 bases, with 10 bases separating them. The germline CDR1 and CDR2 sequences are SQVTM and ANQGSEA. The CDR3: CSVEEPGSYEQYF. The CDR3 DNA follows: TGCAGCGTTGAAGAGCCAGGGTCTTACGAGCAGTACTTC.

The V gene is TRBV5-1, the J gene TRBJ2-7, with unresolved D. CDR3 size: 19 residues. Germline V gene lookup returns CDR1 SGHRS and CDR2 YFSETQ. Trimming shortened V by 0 bases and J by 4 bases, and 26 bases separated the two germline ends. The CDR3 DNA is TGCGCCAGCAGCTTGGGGCCTTACAGTTCATTGAAGAAGAGGTACGAGCAGTACTTC. This encodes CASSLGPYSSLKKRYEQYF.

The chain joins TRBV6-1 to TRBJ2-1; a possible D gene is TRBD2 (5 bases). The V and J ends lost 4 bases and 2 bases respectively, with 12 bases between them. Germline V gene sequence: CDR1 MNHNS, CDR2 SASEGT. This CDR3 spans 15 amino acids. The CDR3 DNA follows: TGTGCCAGCAGTGTATCAGCGGAAGCCTACAATGAGCAGTTCTTC. Protein product: CASSVSAEAYNEQFF.

The V gene is TRBV6-5, the J gene TRBJ1-1; tentatively, D is TRBD1 (6 bases). The CDR3 sequence is 12 residues long. The V end was cut by 6 bases, the J end by 5 bases, with 10 bases between. Germline lookup yields CDR1 MNHEY and CDR2 SVGAGI. The CDR3 spells CASRSDRTEAFF. CDR3 bases: TGTGCCAGCAGATCGGACAGAACTGAAGCTTTCTTT.

The chain links TRBV15 to TRBJ2-5; unclear D gene. The CDR3 runs to 11 residues. The V and J ends lost 6 bases and 2 bases respectively, with 4 bases between them. CDR1 LNHNV and CDR2 YYDKDF come from the germline V gene (reference sequence). For the CDR3, the DNA is TGTGCCACCAGAGCGCAAGAGACCCAGTACTTC. This translates into CATRAQETQYF.

This clonotype was seen only a few times. The chain recombines TRBV12-3 or TRBV12-4 with TRBJ2-3, with D maybe TRBD1 (7 bases). The CDR3 runs 13 residues. V shed 5 bases and J shed 5 bases, with 11 bases lying between them. Written as DNA, the CDR3 is TGTGCCAGCAGTCCAGGGGGAGGAGATACGCAGTATTTT. Translated, it gives CASSPGGGDTQYF.

The V gene is TRBV5-1, the J gene TRBJ2-7; the D is unclear. Germline V gene data show CDR1 as SGHRS and CDR2 as YFSETQ. The CDR3 covers 13 residues. The V end lost 4 bases, the J end lost 2 bases, and 10 bases lay between the germline ends. CDR3 nucleotide sequence: TGCGCCAGCAGCCACGAGATAGCCTACGAGCAGTACTTC. Translation: CASSHEIAYEQYF.

The rearrangement uses TRBV28 and TRBJ2-1, with 13 bases identical to TRBD2. Germline V lookup: CDR1 MDHEN, CDR2 SYDVKM. The trim removed 10 bases at V and 9 bases at J, leaving 15 bases unmatched. The CDR3 loop spans 16 amino acids. This CDR3 is CATGGVTSGGVGEQFF. CDR3 coding DNA: TGTGCCACCGGGGGTGTCACTAGCGGGGGGGTCGGTGAGCAGTTCTTC. Looking up the rest from reference TRBV28 and TRBJ2-1 gives the full variable domain: DVKVTQSSRYLVKRTGEKVFLECVQDMDHENMFWYRQDPGLGLRLIYFSYDVKMKEKGDIPEGYSVSREKKERFSLILESASTNQTSMYLCATGGVTSGGVGEQFFGPGTRLTVL.

This clonotype was seen only a few times. The gene calls are TRBV20-1 and TRBJ2-1; 9 nucleotides align to TRBD2. Trimming removed 4 bases from V and 9 bases from J; junction bases left unmatched: 16. The length of the CDR3 is 16 residues. Germline V lookup: CDR1 DFQATT, CDR2 SNEGSKA (reference sequence). The DNA for the CDR3 is TGCAGTGCTAAAGATTCCGGGACTAGCCGTTTCCGTGAGCAGTTCTTC. The encoded protein is CSAKDSGTSRFREQFF.

The table lists this clonotype with a few counts. The J gene is TRBJ2-7, the V gene TRBV12-3 or TRBV12-4; 7 bases match TRBD2. CDR3 length equals 16 residues. The V segment lost 5 bases and the J segment 0 bases; nucleotides outside the gene matches: 10. CDR3 sequence: CASSHSASGPSYEQYF. Here the CDR3 DNA reads TGTGCCAGCAGTCACTCAGCTAGCGGACCCTCCTACGAGCAGTACTTC.

Note on this clonotype: At one boundary the junction diverges from the germline segment, which might be a read error. V gene TRBV20-1 combines with J gene TRBJ2-1, with 10 bases aligning to TRBD2. CDR3 length: 16 amino acids. Germline V gene data show CDR1 as DFQATT and CDR2 as SNEGSKA (reference sequence). In DNA, the CDR3 is TGCTGTGCAACCGGCCTCAGCGGGGGGGATCACAATGAGCAGTTCTTC. Its translation is CCATGLSGGDHNEQFF.

In DNA, the CDR3 is TGTGCCATCAGTGAAGGGCTAGCGGGCACCTCCTACGAGCAGTACTTC. It specifies CAISEGLAGTSYEQYF. This chain links TRBV10-3 with TRBJ2-7, with 8 bases that match TRBD2. Germline loops: CDR1 ENHRY, CDR2 SYGVKD. Unmatched junction bases numbered 7, after V lost 3 bases and J lost 0 bases. The CDR3 runs to 16 residues.

V and J are TRBV29-1 and TRBJ2-7, with D possibly being TRBD2 (6 bases). This CDR3 comprises 14 residues. Per germline, CDR1 SQVTM and CDR2 ANQGSEA. Trimming removed 3 bases at V and 2 bases at J, with 14 bases between. The CDR3 nucleotides are TGCAGCGTTGACGCGGGGAAACCGACCTACGAGCAGTACTTC. This gives the protein CSVDAGKPTYEQYF.

V usage is TRBV5-1 and J usage is TRBJ2-2; D is ambiguous. The germline V and J ends were trimmed by 0 bases and 4 bases, with 10 bases remaining between them. The CDR3 is made up of 15 amino acids. Germline lookup yields CDR1 SGHRS and CDR2 YFSETQ. The CDR3 loop is CASSLAVAGTGELFF. CDR3 in DNA: TGCGCCAGCAGCTTGGCGGTTGCCGGCACCGGGGAGCTGTTTTTT.

The V gene is TRBV12-3 or TRBV12-4, the J gene TRBJ2-6; no clear D gene. Trimming left V 6 bases short and J 1 base short, with 10 bases between. CDR3 size: 15 residues. DNA of the CDR3: TGTGCCAGCAGGTTACATGCGTCTGGGGCCAACGTCCTGACTTTC. Residues: CASRLHASGANVLTF.

The gene calls are TRBV12-3 or TRBV12-4 and TRBJ1-2; D call uncertain. CDR3 length equals 15 residues. V lost 5 bases and J lost 0, with 13 bases in between. The CDR3 loop is CASSPRGRSNYGYTF. CDR3 nucleotides: TGTGCCAGCAGTCCTCGAGGCAGGTCTAACTATGGCTACACCTTC.

This clonotype was seen only a few times. The rearrangement uses TRBV20-1 and TRBJ2-5, with a tentative D call TRBD2 (5 bases). Trimming cost V 6 bases and J 2 bases, with 16 bases left between them. Germline lookup yields CDR1 DFQATT and CDR2 SNEGSKA (reference sequence). CDR3 size: 14 residues. The DNA for the CDR3 is TGCAGTGCGCCGCCCGGAGCGGATCAAGAGACCCAGTACTTC. It yields the protein CSAPPGADQETQYF.

Only a few counts were recorded for this clonotype. The gene calls are TRBV20-1 and TRBJ2-1; TRBD2 is a possible D gene (7 bases). The CDR3 spans 15 residues. Germline V gives CDR1 DFQATT, CDR2 SNEGSKA (reference sequence). With 3 bases removed from V and 7 bases from J, the gap between germline ends came to 19 bases. CDR3 in DNA: TGCAGTGCTAGGCCCCTCGGGGGGCCGGGGAATGAGCAGTTCTTC. This encodes CSARPLGGPGNEQFF.

CDR3 DNA sequence: TGCGCCAGCAGTGATCTAGCGTCCACAGATACGCAGTATTTT. It yields the protein CASSDLASTDTQYF. This sequence joins TRBV10-2 and TRBJ2-3; D possibly corresponds to TRBD2 (6 bases). Germline V lookup: CDR1 WSHSY, CDR2 SAAADI. The CDR3 contains 14 residues. V was trimmed by 3 bases and J by 2 bases, leaving 9 bases between them.

V and J are TRBV12-3 or TRBV12-4 and TRBJ1-2; D ambiguous. The CDR3 consists of 13 residues. The V end was cut by 3 bases, the J end by 4 bases, with 9 bases between. CDR3 DNA sequence: TGTGCCAGCAGTTTTACGCGGACCTATGGCTACACCTTC. Its protein is CASSFTRTYGYTF.

The CDR3 nucleotides are TGCAGTGCCTCGCCGACAGGGAAGGCCTACGAGCAGTACTTC. It encodes CSASPTGKAYEQYF. The chain couples TRBV20-1 to TRBJ2-7; 7 bases match TRBD1. This CDR3 has 14 residues. CDR1 is DFQATT, CDR2 SNEGSKA, per germline (reference sequence). V shed 6 bases, J shed 2 bases, and the junction held 10 bases outside the gene matches.